One T cell receptor beta chain is described in this entry. The antigen remains unidentified. The data stem from a study of radiotherapy plus CTLA-4 blockade in lung cancer. On the study more broadly: The study recorded objective responses in roughly 20% of patients and disease control in approximately 29%.

The study gave focal radiation plus ipilimumab CTLA-4 blockade to patients with chemo-refractory metastatic non-small-cell lung cancer. Regarding the study as a whole: Subsequent to radiotherapy plus ipilimumab, tumor-derived TCR clones underwent expansion in blood.

Trimming cost V 5 bases and J 0 bases; bases outside gene matches: 11. The CDR3 contains 17 residues. The V gene's germline CDR1 is SGHRS and CDR2 YFSETQ. This table comes from immunoSEQ multiplex PCR, and its TCRdb copy is limited to in-frame clones, with some not included. The profile covers roughly 53,000 clones, with under 85% appearing a single time and about 2.9% taken by the ten largest. The source is a human donor with non-small cell lung cancer who had a partial response to radiotherapy plus ipilimumab. Material: peripheral blood, obtained from a patient treated with radiotherapy plus ipilimumab. The genes are TRBV5-1 and TRBJ1-2; TRBD1 matches 9 bases. DNA for the CDR3: TGCGCCAGCAGGGACGGACAGGGGTCGACTCCTAACTATGGCTACACCTTC. It yields the protein CASRDGQGSTPNYGYTF.